This TCR beta chain was captured in a study of neurological immune-mediated disorders. Overall study findings and caveats: No expanded-clone CDR3 amino acid sequence recurred across subjects, suggesting private TCR-beta repertoires.

One entry per CDR3 protein, called by TCRdb with MiXCR from the 5' RACE reads. Found here are about 71,000 distinct CDR3 sequences, 10% to 13% of them singletons; the top ten hold 8.5% to 10%. This sample's time point: longitudinal time-point 1 (baseline). The unsorted libraries were made from 2 million PBMCs kept at -80 C. Germline V gene lookup returns CDR1 SGDLS and CDR2 YYNGEE. CDR3 length: 16 amino acids. V lost 0 bases to trimming and J lost 1 base, with 11 bases between them. To note about this clonotype: Its antigen remains unidentified.

The chain couples TRBV9 to TRBJ2-1; the D is unclear. The TCR originated in a man aged 25 to 45 in good health. The sample was PBMCs. The CDR3 loop reads CASSVDVRVSYNEQFF. The CDR3 bases are TGTGCCAGCAGCGTAGATGTAAGGGTTTCCTACAATGAGCAGTTCTTC.